What follows is one T cell receptor beta chain and its context. This sample was taken from a study of control samples from healthy donors and cancer patients. Assay used: immunoSEQ multiplex PCR; TCRdb lists only in-frame clones, some missing. The sample has approximately 94,000 clones, 87% seen once; the top ten hold 18%. The CDR3 has 15 residues. Germline CDR1 LGHNA, CDR2 YSLEER. The V gene lost 0 bases and the J gene lost 4 bases, with 9 bases spanning the gap. This clonotype originated in a woman aged 45 to 65 in good health. The chain recombines TRBV4-3 with TRBJ1-4; D remains unclear. The sample was blood. The CDR3 loop reads CASSQDSGVNEKLFF. CDR3 DNA sequence: TGCGCCAGCAGCCAAGACAGTGGAGTTAATGAAAAACTGTTTTTT.